The 18 T cell receptor beta chains in this list originate from one sample, sequenced in a study of blood T cell repertoires in COVID-19. The repertoire was sequenced with immunoSEQ multiplex PCR; TCRdb's copy has only in-frame clones and lacks some. The sample shows tens of thousands of clones, around 84% of them seen only once. Sequenced material: peripheral blood. The receptors were sampled from a human donor in a cohort sampled during active COVID-19.

J is TRBJ2-7 and V is TRBV25-1, with 7 positions matching TRBD1. Trimming took 8 bases from V and 1 from J; bases not matched to a gene: 5. Germline V CDR1 and CDR2: MGHDK, SYGVNS. The CDR3 has 13 residues. CDR3 coding DNA: TGTGCCAGCCGACAGGGTGGGTCCTACGAGCAGTACTTC. Translating gives CASRQGGSYEQYF.

About this clone itself: Other DNA sequences in this specimen translate into the identical CDR3. This rearrangement joins TRBV3-1 (or the pseudogene TRBV3-2) to TRBJ2-7, with D possibly TRBD1 on 5 matching bases. The ends were cut back, 1 base at V and 2 bases at J, with 6 bases in the middle. The germline V gene has CDR1 LGHDT and CDR2 YNNKEL (reference sequence). The CDR3 spans 13 residues. CDR3: CASSQGGPYEQYF. CDR3 bases: TGTGCCAGCAGCCAAGGGGGCCCCTACGAGCAGTACTTC.

This sequence joins TRBV6-5 and TRBJ2-7, with D unclear. CDR1 is MNHEY and CDR2 is SVGAGI in the germline V gene. The length of the CDR3 is 13 residues. V gave up 9 bases and J gave up 0 bases, with 12 bases separating them. The CDR3 sequence: CASTQRSSYEQYF. In DNA, the CDR3 is TGTGCCAGTACCCAAAGGAGCTCCTACGAGCAGTACTTC.

This clone was found a few times. V usage is TRBV6-6 and J usage is TRBJ2-7; D is undetermined. The germline V gene has CDR1 MNHNY and CDR2 SVGAGI (reference sequence). Trimming shortened V by 6 bases and J by 3 bases, and 9 bases separated the two germline ends. The CDR3 is 12 amino acids. The CDR3 spells CASSPDNYEQYF. The CDR3 DNA reads as TGTGCCAGCAGCCCCGACAACTACGAGCAGTACTTC.

The gene calls are TRBV7-6 and TRBJ2-7, with D perhaps TRBD2 (6 bases). V gave up 3 bases and J gave up 1 base, with 13 bases separating them. This CDR3 contains 15 residues. Germline loops: CDR1 SGHVS, CDR2 FNYEAQ. CDR3 nucleotide sequence: TGTGCCAGCAGCTTTGAGGGAGGACCTTCCTACGAGCAGTACTTC. As protein: CASSFEGGPSYEQYF.

This sequence joins TRBV7-9 and TRBJ2-5, with 8 bases lining up with TRBD2. This CDR3 region has 17 residues. Germline-derived CDR1 and CDR2 are SEHNR and FQNEAQ (reference sequence). V was pared by 3 bases and J by 2 bases, with 11 bases of the junction left unmatched. CDR3 region: CASSFGGGTTIQETQYF. CDR3 coding DNA: TGTGCCAGCAGCTTTGGCGGGGGGACGACAATTCAAGAGACCCAGTACTTC.

The V and J genes are TRBV6-5 and TRBJ2-5; D remains ambiguous. CDR1 is MNHEY, CDR2 SVGAGI, per germline. Trimming cost V 4 bases and J 1 base, with 10 bases left between them. The CDR3 extends over 14 amino acids. This CDR3 is CASSSTVSQETQYF. The CDR3 nucleotides read TGTGCCAGCAGTTCAACAGTATCCCAAGAGACCCAGTACTTC.

The rearrangement joins TRBV7-9 to TRBJ1-1, with unresolved D. Germline values: CDR1 SEHNR, CDR2 FQNEAQ (reference sequence). The CDR3 is made up of 11 amino acids. The ends were cut back, 4 bases at V and 8 bases at J, with 8 bases in the middle. CDR3 DNA sequence: TGTGCCAGCAGCTCTACGGGAGAAGCTTTCTTT. It codes for CASSSTGEAFF.

This clone was observed a single time. The CDR3 protein is CASSSYGFGGYTF. CDR3 DNA sequence: TGTGCCAGCAGCTCGTACGGGTTCGGGGGCTACACCTTC. The chain recombines TRBV5-6 with TRBJ1-2; no definite D call. With 3 bases removed from V and 8 bases from J, the gap between germline ends came to 14 bases. The CDR3 is 13 residues long. Per germline, CDR1 SGHDT and CDR2 YYEEEE.

The V call is TRBV7-6, the J call TRBJ1-5; 8 bases are shared with TRBD1. Trimming took 0 bases from V and 4 from J; bases not matched to a gene: 8. The CDR3 extends over 17 amino acids. Germline CDR1 reads SGHVS; CDR2 reads FNYEAQ. This chain's CDR3 is CASSLAAGTGDNQPQHF. In DNA form, the CDR3 reads TGTGCCAGCAGCTTAGCCGCCGGGACAGGTGATAATCAGCCCCAGCATTTT.

The genes are TRBV19 and TRBJ1-1; unclear D gene. The CDR3 runs 11 residues. Germline V CDR1 and CDR2: LNHDA, SQIVND (reference sequence). V dropped 8 bases and J dropped 5 bases, with 9 bases sitting between them. CDR3 nucleotide sequence: TGTGCCAGTCAGGATCTGACTGAAGCTTTCTTT. This codes for CASQDLTEAFF.

The chain uses TRBV19 and TRBJ2-1; D not certain. Trimming pared 5 bases from V and 1 base from J, leaving 9 bases between. In germline, CDR1 is LNHDA, CDR2 SQIVND (reference sequence). The CDR3 runs 14 residues. The CDR3 is CASSPPGSYNEQFF. The CDR3, as DNA: TGTGCCAGTAGTCCCCCCGGTTCCTACAATGAGCAGTTCTTC.

This chain joins TRBV12-1 and TRBJ2-7; the D call TRBD2 from the table was never checked on the DNA. TRBV12-1 is a recognized pseudogene. The CDR3 has 11 amino acids. The CDR3 DNA sequence: TGTGCCACCGGGAGTGGGTACGAGCAGTACTTC. Translation: CATGSGYEQYF.

The DNA for the CDR3 is TGTGCCGGAGGTTACAGGGTCGGGGAGCTGTTTTTT. Translating it yields CAGGYRVGELFF. The chain employs TRBV2 and TRBJ2-2; possibly TRBD1 for D (6 bases). With 11 bases removed from V and 7 bases from J, the gap between germline ends came to 14 bases. The CDR3 extends over 12 amino acids. Germline values: CDR1 SNHLY, CDR2 FYNNEI.

The chain carries TRBV7-6 and TRBJ2-1; 7 bases line up with TRBD2. Unmatched junction bases numbered 1, after V lost 1 base and J lost 4 bases. The CDR3 totals 14 residues. Germline assignment: CDR1 SGHVS and CDR2 FNYEAQ. The CDR3 is CASSLGGLYNEQFF. In nucleotides, the CDR3 is TGTGCCAGCAGCTTAGGGGGACTATACAATGAGCAGTTCTTC.

V gene TRBV5-1 combines with J gene TRBJ2-7; no reliable D call. CDR3 length: 14 amino acids. Trimming pared 0 bases from V and 3 bases from J, leaving 10 bases between. The germline gives CDR1 SGHRS, CDR2 YFSETQ. CDR3 loop: CASSLVLRNYEQYF. Written as DNA, the CDR3 is TGCGCCAGCAGCTTGGTTCTCAGAAACTACGAGCAGTACTTC.

This clone was counted a single time. The J gene is TRBJ1-1, the V gene TRBV19; D is possibly TRBD1 (5 bases). The germline gives CDR1 LNHDA, CDR2 SQIVND (reference sequence). This CDR3 region has 12 residues. The germline V and J ends were trimmed by 8 bases and 5 bases, with 12 bases remaining between them. CDR3 in amino acids: CASLYGGTEAFF. Here the CDR3 DNA reads TGTGCCAGTTTGTACGGGGGTACTGAAGCTTTCTTT.

The J gene is TRBJ1-3, the V gene TRBV5-4; 7 positions match TRBD1. Trimming removed 3 bases from V and 4 bases from J; junction bases left unmatched: 4. The CDR3 is 14 residues long. The germline V gene has CDR1 SGHNT and CDR2 YYREEE (reference sequence). CDR3 nucleotides: TGTGCCAGCAGCTGGGGACAGTTCGGAAACACCATATATTTT. Translation: CASSWGQFGNTIYF.